A single sample is the source of the 8 T cell receptor beta chains below, sequenced in a study of control samples from healthy donors and cancer patients. TCRdb's copy holds only in-frame clones and misses some; the assay was immunoSEQ multiplex PCR. In the table there are about 84,000 clones, about 79% of which are singletons. What was sequenced was PBMCs. The receptors here all came from a man aged 55 to 69 with head and neck cancer.

The CDR3 sequence: CASSLAREVSDTQYF. Written as DNA, the CDR3 is TGTGCCAGCAGTTTAGCGCGGGAGGTATCAGATACGCAGTATTTT. The chain carries TRBV28 and TRBJ2-3; 8 bases align to TRBD2. The germline V gene has CDR1 MDHEN and CDR2 SYDVKM. The V gene end was trimmed by 2 bases and the J gene end by 4 bases; junction bases not matched to a gene: 5. The CDR3 has 15 residues.

The CDR3 DNA follows: TGTGCCAGCTCACCTAGCGGGAACTCCTACGAGCAGTACTTC. Protein product: CASSPSGNSYEQYF. The chain links TRBV18 to TRBJ2-7; 8 bases map to TRBD2. CDR1 KGHSH and CDR2 LQKENI come from the germline V gene. The CDR3 contains 14 residues. J was trimmed by 0 bases and V by 3 bases; bases with no gene match: 1. The whole variable domain, remainder taken from reference TRBV18 and TRBJ2-7, is NAGVMQNPRHLVRRRGQEARLRCSPMKGHSHVYWYRQLPEEGLKFMVYLQKENIIDESGMPKERFSAEFPKEGPSILRIQQVVRGDSAAYFCASSPSGNSYEQYFGPGTRLTVT.

The chain joins TRBV29-1 to TRBJ2-2, with D unclear. Germline V lookup: CDR1 SQVTM, CDR2 ANQGSEA. Trimming removed 2 bases from V and 1 base from J, with 20 bases in between. This CDR3 is 18 amino acids long. The CDR3 DNA reads as TGCAGCGTTGAACTAGGCGTCAGTCCCTTCCTGAACACCGGGGAGCTGTTTTTT. It codes for CSVELGVSPFLNTGELFF.

The chain couples TRBV30 to TRBJ1-2, with D perhaps matching TRBD1 (6 bases). From germline, CDR1 is GTSNPN and CDR2 SVGIG (reference sequence). The CDR3 has 14 residues. Between the trimmed V and J ends, which lost 4 bases and 4 bases, there was a span of 16 bases. CDR3 region: CAWTPFRGLYGYTF. CDR3 DNA sequence: TGTGCCTGGACCCCCTTTCGGGGGCTCTATGGCTACACCTTC. Drawing the rest from reference TRBV30 and TRBJ1-2, the complete variable domain is SQTIHQWPATLVQPVGSPLSLECTVEGTSNPNLYWYRQAAGRGLQLLFYSVGIGQISSEVPQNLSASRPQDRQFILSSKKLLLSDSGFYLCAWTPFRGLYGYTFGSGTRLTVV.

The chain is built from TRBV5-1 and TRBJ1-2; TRBD1 is a possible D gene (5 bases). The CDR3 runs to 14 residues. The germline V and J ends were trimmed by 0 bases and 8 bases, with 14 bases remaining between them. Germline CDR1 is SGHRS and CDR2 is YFSETQ. CDR3 residues: CASSLAFVGDGYTF. CDR3 nucleotides: TGCGCCAGCAGCTTGGCCTTTGTAGGGGACGGCTACACCTTC.

This chain joins TRBV6-5 and TRBJ1-2; a possible D gene is TRBD1 (5 bases). This CDR3 has 15 amino acids. Germline lookup yields CDR1 MNHEY and CDR2 SVGAGI. V lost 0 bases and J 8 bases, leaving 16 bases between the germline ends. CDR3 amino acids: CASSYSTVGLGGYTF. CDR3 sequence (DNA): TGTGCCAGCAGTTACTCGACTGTGGGGCTCGGCGGCTACACCTTC.

The chain recombines TRBV11-2 with TRBJ2-7, with 8 bases matching TRBD2. The ends lost 5 bases at V and 0 bases at J; junction bases unmatched: 3. Germline assignment: CDR1 SGHAT and CDR2 FQNNGV. The CDR3 runs to 14 residues. CDR3 coding DNA: TGTGCCAGCAGCCACGGGACTAGCTCCTACGAGCAGTACTTC. Its translation is CASSHGTSSYEQYF.

The chain uses TRBV18 and TRBJ2-1; no reliable D call. Trimming shortened V by 3 bases and J by 0 bases, and 9 bases separated the two germline ends. The CDR3 sequence is 15 residues long. CDR1 is KGHSH, CDR2 LQKENI, per germline. CDR3 in amino acids: CASSPDLSSYNEQFF. The DNA for the CDR3 is TGTGCCAGCTCACCCGACCTGAGCTCCTACAATGAGCAGTTCTTC.